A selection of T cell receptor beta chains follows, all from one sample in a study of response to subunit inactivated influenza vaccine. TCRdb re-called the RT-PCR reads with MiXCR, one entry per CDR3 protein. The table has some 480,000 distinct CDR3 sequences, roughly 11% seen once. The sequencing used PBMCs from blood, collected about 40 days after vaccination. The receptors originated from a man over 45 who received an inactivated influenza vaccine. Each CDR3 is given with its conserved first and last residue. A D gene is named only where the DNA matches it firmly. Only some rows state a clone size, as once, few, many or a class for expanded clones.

CDR3 protein: CASSQGGAGQETQYF
CDR3 DNA: TGTGCCAGCAGCCAAGGGGGGGCGGGGCAAGAGACCCAGTACTTC
clone size: few
D gene: -
J gene: TRBJ2-5
V gene: TRBV4-2

CDR3 protein: CASSSRDSWGNEQFF
CDR3 DNA: TGTGCCAGCAGCTCGCGCGATTCCTGGGGGAATGAGCAGTTCTTC
clone size: -
D gene: -
J gene: TRBJ2-1
V gene: TRBV7-2

CDR3 protein: CVSRYTSGNGELFF
CDR3 DNA: TGTGTCAGCAGATACACTAGCGGGAATGGGGAGCTGTTTTTT
clone size: once
D gene: TRBD2
J gene: TRBJ2-2
V gene: TRBV12-3/TRBV12-4

CDR3 protein: CASSSGPSGRAWGTDTQYF
CDR3 DNA: TGTGCCAGCAGCTCGGGCCCTAGCGGGAGGGCCTGGGGGACAGATACGCAGTATTTT
clone size: -
D gene: TRBD2
J gene: TRBJ2-3
V gene: TRBV5-4

CDR3 protein: CASRVQAWGINEQFF
CDR3 DNA: TGTGCCAGCAGGGTACAGGCCTGGGGGATCAATGAGCAGTTCTTC
clone size: once
D gene: -
J gene: TRBJ2-1
V gene: TRBV2

CDR3 protein: CASSTSRSGANVLTF
CDR3 DNA: TGTGCCAGCTCCACCAGTCGATCTGGGGCCAACGTCCTGACTTTC
clone size: many
D gene: -
J gene: TRBJ2-6
V gene: TRBV18

CDR3 protein: CATSTGVRETQYF
CDR3 DNA: TGTGCCACCAGCACCGGGGTCCGGGAGACCCAGTACTTC
clone size: few
D gene: -
J gene: TRBJ2-5
V gene: TRBV15

CDR3 protein: CASSPTASYEQYF
CDR3 DNA: TGTGCCAGCAGCCCTACAGCATCCTACGAGCAGTACTTC
clone size: -
D gene: -
J gene: TRBJ2-7
V gene: TRBV6-2/TRBV6-3

CDR3 protein: CASSPDYRTEAFF
CDR3 DNA: TGTGCCAGCAGCCCCGATTATCGGACTGAAGCTTTCTTT
clone size: few
D gene: -
J gene: TRBJ1-1
V gene: TRBV6-1

CDR3 protein: CASSRDFTTQYF
CDR3 DNA: TGTGCCAGCAGCCGGGATTTTACTACGCAGTATTTT
clone size: -
D gene: -
J gene: TRBJ2-3
V gene: TRBV7-2

CDR3 protein: CSARLPGDTQYF
CDR3 DNA: TGCAGTGCTAGACTACCGGGGGATACGCAGTATTTT
clone size: few
D gene: -
J gene: TRBJ2-3
V gene: TRBV20-1

CDR3 protein: CATSRGDRGIPGEQYF
CDR3 DNA: TGTGCCACCAGCAGGGGGGACAGGGGCATACCTGGCGAGCAGTACTTC
clone size: few
D gene: TRBD1
J gene: TRBJ2-7
V gene: TRBV15

CDR3 protein: CASSLELGGTYEQYF
CDR3 DNA: TGCGCCAGCAGCTTGGAATTAGGGGGAACCTACGAGCAGTACTTC
clone size: many
D gene: -
J gene: TRBJ2-7
V gene: TRBV5-1

CDR3 protein: CASSPERETEAFF
CDR3 DNA: TGTGCCAGCTCACCGGAGAGGGAAACTGAAGCTTTCTTT
clone size: -
D gene: -
J gene: TRBJ1-1
V gene: TRBV18

CDR3 protein: CASSYSGQGATDTQYF
CDR3 DNA: TGTGCCAGCAGTTACTCTGGGCAGGGGGCGACAGATACGCAGTATTTT
clone size: -
D gene: TRBD1
J gene: TRBJ2-3
V gene: TRBV6-5

CDR3 protein: CASETGVSTEAFF
CDR3 DNA: TGTGCCAGCGAGACAGGGGTTAGCACTGAAGCTTTCTTT
clone size: few
D gene: TRBD1
J gene: TRBJ1-1
V gene: TRBV5-5

CDR3 protein: CASSQMAEQETQYF
CDR3 DNA: TGCGCCAGCAGCCAAATGGCAGAACAAGAGACCCAGTACTTC
clone size: many
D gene: -
J gene: TRBJ2-5
V gene: TRBV4-3

CDR3 protein: CASSLLAGVGENIQYF
CDR3 DNA: TGTGCCAGCAGCTTACTAGCGGGAGTCGGTGAAAACATTCAGTACTTC
clone size: few
D gene: TRBD2
J gene: TRBJ2-4
V gene: TRBV7-2